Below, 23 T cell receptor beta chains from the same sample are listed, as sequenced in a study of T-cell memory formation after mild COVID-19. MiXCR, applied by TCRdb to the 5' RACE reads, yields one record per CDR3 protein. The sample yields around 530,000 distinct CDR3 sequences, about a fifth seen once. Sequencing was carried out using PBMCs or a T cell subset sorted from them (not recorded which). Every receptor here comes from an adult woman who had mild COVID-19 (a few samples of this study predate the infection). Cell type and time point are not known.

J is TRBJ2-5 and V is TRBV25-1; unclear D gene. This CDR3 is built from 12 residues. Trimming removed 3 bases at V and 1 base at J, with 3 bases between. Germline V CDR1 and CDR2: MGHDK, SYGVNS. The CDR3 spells CASSEGQETQYF. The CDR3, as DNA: TGTGCCAGCAGTGAGGGCCAAGAGACCCAGTACTTC.

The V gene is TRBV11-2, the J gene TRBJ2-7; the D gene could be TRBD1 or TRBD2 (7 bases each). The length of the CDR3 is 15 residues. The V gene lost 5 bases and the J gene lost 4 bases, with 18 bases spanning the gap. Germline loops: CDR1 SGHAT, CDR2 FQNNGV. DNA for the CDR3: TGTGCCAGCAGCGTGGGAGGGACAGCGGGTTACGAGCAGTACTTC. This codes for CASSVGGTAGYEQYF.

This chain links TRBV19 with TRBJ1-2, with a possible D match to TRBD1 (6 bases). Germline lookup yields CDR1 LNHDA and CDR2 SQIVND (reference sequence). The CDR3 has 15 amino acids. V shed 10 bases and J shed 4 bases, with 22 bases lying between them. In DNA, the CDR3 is TGTGCCACGGACAGTAGGTTAGAGCGATTCTATGGCTACACCTTC. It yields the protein CATDSRLERFYGYTF.

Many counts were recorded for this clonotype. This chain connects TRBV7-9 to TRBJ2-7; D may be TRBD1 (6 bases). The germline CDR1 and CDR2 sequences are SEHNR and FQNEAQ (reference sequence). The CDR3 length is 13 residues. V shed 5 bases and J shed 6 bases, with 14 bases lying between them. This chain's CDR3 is CASSQDSSREQYF. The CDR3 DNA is TGTGCCAGCAGCCAGGACAGTTCACGCGAGCAGTACTTC.

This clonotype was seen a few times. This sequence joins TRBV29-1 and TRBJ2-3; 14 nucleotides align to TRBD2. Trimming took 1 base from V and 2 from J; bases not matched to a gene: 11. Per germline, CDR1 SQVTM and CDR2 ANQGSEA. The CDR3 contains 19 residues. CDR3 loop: CSVEGTSGGRGRLTDTQYF. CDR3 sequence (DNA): TGCAGCGTTGAAGGGACTAGCGGGGGGCGAGGACGTCTCACAGATACGCAGTATTTT.

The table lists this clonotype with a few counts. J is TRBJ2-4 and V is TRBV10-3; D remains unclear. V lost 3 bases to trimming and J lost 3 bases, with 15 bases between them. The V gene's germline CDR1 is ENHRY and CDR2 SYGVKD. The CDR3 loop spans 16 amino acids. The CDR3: CAISDSGRRHKNIQYF. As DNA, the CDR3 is TGTGCCATCAGTGATAGTGGACGACGTCACAAAAACATTCAGTACTTC.

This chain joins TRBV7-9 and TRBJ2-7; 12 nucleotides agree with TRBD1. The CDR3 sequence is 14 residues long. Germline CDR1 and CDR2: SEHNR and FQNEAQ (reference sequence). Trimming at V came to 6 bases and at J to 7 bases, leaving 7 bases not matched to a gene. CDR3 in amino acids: CASRTGTGGFEQYF. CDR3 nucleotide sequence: TGTGCCAGCAGAACCGGGACAGGGGGCTTTGAGCAGTACTTC.

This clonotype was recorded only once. CDR3 amino acids: CSARTELSGNTIYF. In DNA, the CDR3 is TGCAGCGCCCGGACAGAACTCTCTGGAAACACCATATATTTT. The chain is built from TRBV29-1 and TRBJ1-3, with D possibly TRBD1 on 6 matching bases. Trimming took 7 bases from V and 0 from J, leaving 13 bases between them. From germline, CDR1 is SQVTM and CDR2 ANQGSEA. This CDR3 is 14 amino acids long. Together with reference TRBV29-1 and TRBJ1-3, the CDR3 gives the full variable domain: SAVISQKPSRDICQRGTSLTIQCQVDSQVTMMFWYRQQPGQSLTLIATANQGSEATYESGFVIDKFPISRPNLTFSTLTVSNMSPEDSSIYLCSARTELSGNTIYFGEGSWLTVV.

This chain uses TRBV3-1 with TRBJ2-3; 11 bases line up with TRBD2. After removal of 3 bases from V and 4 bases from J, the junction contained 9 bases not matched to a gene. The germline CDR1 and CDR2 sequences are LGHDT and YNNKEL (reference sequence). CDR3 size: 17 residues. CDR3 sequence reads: CASSHTSGRAGSDTQYF. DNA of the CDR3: TGTGCCAGCAGCCACACTAGCGGGAGAGCCGGGTCAGATACGCAGTATTTT.

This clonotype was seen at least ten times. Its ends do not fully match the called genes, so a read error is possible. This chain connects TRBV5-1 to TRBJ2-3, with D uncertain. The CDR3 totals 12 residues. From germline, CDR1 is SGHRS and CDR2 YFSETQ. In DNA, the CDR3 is TGTGCCAGCAGCTTAGCACGAGATACGCAGTATTTT. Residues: CASSLARDTQYF.

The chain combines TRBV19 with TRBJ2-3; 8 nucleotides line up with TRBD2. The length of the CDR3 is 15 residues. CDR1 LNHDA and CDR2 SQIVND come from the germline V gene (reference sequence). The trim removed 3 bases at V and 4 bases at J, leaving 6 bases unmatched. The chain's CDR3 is CASSMSGGEADTQYF. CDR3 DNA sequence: TGTGCCAGTAGTATGAGCGGGGGAGAAGCAGATACGCAGTATTTT.

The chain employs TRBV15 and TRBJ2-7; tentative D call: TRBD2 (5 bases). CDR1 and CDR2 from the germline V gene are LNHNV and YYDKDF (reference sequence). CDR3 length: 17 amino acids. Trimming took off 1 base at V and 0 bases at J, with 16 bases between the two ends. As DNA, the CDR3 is TGTGCCACCAGCAGAGGACCACAGTACAGCGGCTCCTACGAGCAGTACTTC. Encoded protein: CATSRGPQYSGSYEQYF.

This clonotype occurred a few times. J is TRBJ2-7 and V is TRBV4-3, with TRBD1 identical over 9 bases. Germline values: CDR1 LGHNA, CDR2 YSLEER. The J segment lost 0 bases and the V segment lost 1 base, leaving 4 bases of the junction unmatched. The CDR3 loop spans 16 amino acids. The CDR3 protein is CASSQGRDRVSYEQYF. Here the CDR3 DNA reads TGCGCCAGCAGCCAAGGAAGGGACAGGGTCTCCTACGAGCAGTACTTC.

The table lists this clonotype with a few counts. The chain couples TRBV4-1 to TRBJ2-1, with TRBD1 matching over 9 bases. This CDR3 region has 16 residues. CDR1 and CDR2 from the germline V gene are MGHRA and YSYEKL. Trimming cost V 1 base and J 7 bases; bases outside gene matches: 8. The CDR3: CASSQGTGTGLNEQFF. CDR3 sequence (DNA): TGCGCCAGCAGCCAAGGTACCGGGACAGGGTTGAATGAGCAGTTCTTC.

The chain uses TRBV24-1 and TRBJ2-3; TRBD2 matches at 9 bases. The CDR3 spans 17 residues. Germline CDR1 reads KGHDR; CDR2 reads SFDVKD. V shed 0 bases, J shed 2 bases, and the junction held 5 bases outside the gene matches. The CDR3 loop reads CATSDLHPSGITDTQYF. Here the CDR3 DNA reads TGTGCCACCAGTGATTTGCATCCTAGCGGGATCACAGATACGCAGTATTTT.

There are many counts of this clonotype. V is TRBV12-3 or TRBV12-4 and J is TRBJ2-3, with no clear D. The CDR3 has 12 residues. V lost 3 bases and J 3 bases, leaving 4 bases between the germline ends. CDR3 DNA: TGTGCCAGCAGTTTTTGGACAGATACGCAGTATTTT. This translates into CASSFWTDTQYF.

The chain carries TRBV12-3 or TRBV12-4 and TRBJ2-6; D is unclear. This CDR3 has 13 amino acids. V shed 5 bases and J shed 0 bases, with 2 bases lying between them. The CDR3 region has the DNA TGTGCCAGCAGTAACTCTGGGGCCAACGTCCTGACTTTC. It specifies CASSNSGANVLTF.

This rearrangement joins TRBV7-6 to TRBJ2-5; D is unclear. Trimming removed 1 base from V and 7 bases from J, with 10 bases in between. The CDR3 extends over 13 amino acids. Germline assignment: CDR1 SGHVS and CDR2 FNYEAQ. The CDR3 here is CASSLGAAGTQYF. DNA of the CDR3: TGTGCCAGCAGCTTAGGGGCCGCCGGGACCCAGTACTTC.

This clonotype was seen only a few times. The CDR3 DNA sequence: TGTGCCAGCAGCTTTATGGTCAATGAGCAGTTCTTC. Encoded protein: CASSFMVNEQFF. V and J are TRBV7-8 and TRBJ2-1; D is unclear. This CDR3 has 12 amino acids. Per germline, CDR1 SGHVS and CDR2 FQNEAQ. Trimming pared 3 bases from V and 6 bases from J, leaving 6 bases between. Variable domain in full (rest from reference TRBV7-8 and TRBJ2-1): GAGVSQSPRYKVAKRGQDVALRCDPISGHVSLFWYQQALGQGPEFLTYFQNEAQLDKSGLPSDRFFAERPEGSVSTLKIQRTQQEDSAVYLCASSFMVNEQFFGPGTRLTVL.

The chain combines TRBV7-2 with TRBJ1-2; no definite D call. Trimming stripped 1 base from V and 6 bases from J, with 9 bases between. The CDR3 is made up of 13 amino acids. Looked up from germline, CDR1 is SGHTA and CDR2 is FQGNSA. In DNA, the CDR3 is TGTGCCAGCAGCTTAGACCTGGCAAATGGCTACACCTTC. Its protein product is CASSLDLANGYTF.

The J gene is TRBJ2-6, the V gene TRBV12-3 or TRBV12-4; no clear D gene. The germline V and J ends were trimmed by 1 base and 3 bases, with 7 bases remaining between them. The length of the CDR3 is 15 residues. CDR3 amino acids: CASSLEGFGANVLTF. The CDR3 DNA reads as TGTGCCAGCAGTTTAGAAGGTTTTGGGGCCAACGTCCTGACTTTC.

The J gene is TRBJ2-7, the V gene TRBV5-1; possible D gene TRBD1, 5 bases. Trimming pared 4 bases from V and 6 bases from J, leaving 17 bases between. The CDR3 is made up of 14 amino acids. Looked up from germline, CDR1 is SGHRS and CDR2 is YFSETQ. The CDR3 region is CASSGAEAPGEQYF. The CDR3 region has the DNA TGCGCCAGCAGCGGGGCGGAAGCGCCAGGCGAGCAGTACTTC.

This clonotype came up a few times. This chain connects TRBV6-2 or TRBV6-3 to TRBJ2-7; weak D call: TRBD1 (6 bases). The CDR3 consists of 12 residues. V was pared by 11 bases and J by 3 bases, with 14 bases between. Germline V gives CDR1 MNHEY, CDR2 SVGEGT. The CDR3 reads CAVGQTIYEQYF. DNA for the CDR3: TGTGCCGTTGGACAGACCATCTACGAGCAGTACTTC.